A single sample is the source of the 14 T cell receptor beta chains below, sequenced in a study of cytomegalovirus exposure and HLA in healthy donors. Researchers ran the PCR with 60 Vbeta and 13 Jbeta primers. Sequencing was performed with immunoSEQ multiplex PCR; in TCRdb, only in-frame clones are kept and a portion is missing. The profile covers under 250,000 clones, with about 84% appearing a single time and 1.3% taken by the ten largest. Sequencing was carried out using PBMCs. The receptors shown here come from a human donor in good health.

In regard to this clone: Other DNA sequences in this sample translate to the same CDR3. The chain uses TRBV9 and TRBJ2-2; 10 nucleotides align to TRBD1. CDR1 and CDR2 (germline): SGDLS, YYNGEE. Trimming cost V 0 bases and J 3 bases; bases outside gene matches: 2. The CDR3 length is 16 residues. CDR3 sequence (DNA): TGTGCCAGCAGCGTAGTAGGGACAGGGGACACCGGGGAGCTGTTTTTT. It encodes CASSVVGTGDTGELFF.

The chain uses TRBV6-1 and TRBJ2-3; the D gene is possibly TRBD2 (6 bases). With 5 bases removed from V and 0 bases from J, the gap between germline ends came to 12 bases. CDR1 is MNHNS, CDR2 SASEGT, per germline. The CDR3 extends over 15 amino acids. The CDR3 sequence: CASSSAGTSTDTQYF. DNA for the CDR3: TGTGCCAGCAGTTCCGCGGGGACTAGCACAGATACGCAGTATTTT.

V is TRBV5-4 and J is TRBJ2-7; TRBD2 aligns across 7 bases. CDR3 size: 13 residues. Germline-derived CDR1 and CDR2 are SGHNT and YYREEE (reference sequence). The junction had 7 bases not matched to a gene; V was cut back by 1 base and J by 9 bases. The CDR3 nucleotides are TGTGCCAGCAGCTTGTGGGGTCCGGGGGGGCAGTACTTC. Residues: CASSLWGPGGQYF.

The chain carries TRBV6-5 and TRBJ1-5; no clear D gene. Trimming left V 4 bases short and J 0 bases short, with 7 bases between. Germline V gives CDR1 MNHEY, CDR2 SVGAGI. The CDR3 has 14 amino acids. The CDR3 nucleotides read TGTGCCAGCAGTTGGGCGTATAGCAATCAGCCCCAGCATTTT. Its translation is CASSWAYSNQPQHF.

CDR3 sequence: CASSIGGSGYGYTF. For the CDR3, the DNA is TGTGCCAGTAGTATAGGAGGGTCAGGATATGGCTACACCTTC. The rearrangement joins TRBV19 to TRBJ1-2; no definite D call. Germline values: CDR1 LNHDA, CDR2 SQIVND (reference sequence). CDR3 length: 14 residues. V shed 1 base and J shed 5 bases, with 11 bases lying between them.

This clone was seen once. The chain couples TRBV28 to TRBJ2-1; 10 nucleotides align to TRBD2. V was pared by 8 bases and J by 3 bases, with 7 bases of the junction left unmatched. Per germline, CDR1 MDHEN and CDR2 SYDVKM. CDR3 size: 15 residues. The CDR3 sequence: CASDRWTSGYNEQFF. CDR3 bases: TGTGCCAGCGACAGGTGGACTAGCGGCTACAATGAGCAGTTCTTC.

This clone was detected once. The chain links TRBV19 to TRBJ2-7; TRBD2 agrees at 7 bases. Germline values: CDR1 LNHDA, CDR2 SQIVND (reference sequence). This CDR3 is 14 amino acids long. V dropped 4 bases and J dropped 3; count of bases not matched to a gene: 6. The DNA of the CDR3 is TGTGCCAGTAGTACTAGCGGTTCTGGCTACGAGCAGTACTTC. Translation gives CASSTSGSGYEQYF.

This clone was picked up a small number of times. The rearrangement links TRBV10-3 to TRBJ1-5; D remains unclear. The CDR3 covers 14 residues. Germline V CDR1 and CDR2: ENHRY, SYGVKD. V was cut by 3 bases and J by 7 bases, with 13 bases left in between. For the CDR3, the DNA is TGTGCCATCAGTGAATCCGGCCCCGGGCAGCCCCAGCATTTT. This gives the protein CAISESGPGQPQHF.

The chain is built from TRBV7-9 and TRBJ2-2, with 10 bases identical to TRBD2. J gave up 2 bases and V 7 bases, and 13 bases lay outside the gene matches. The CDR3 runs to 18 residues. CDR1 is SEHNR, CDR2 FQNEAQ, per germline (reference sequence). CDR3 residues: CASKKGPTSGANTGELFF. The CDR3, as DNA: TGTGCCAGCAAAAAGGGGCCCACTAGCGGGGCCAACACCGGGGAGCTGTTTTTT.

The chain couples TRBV10-1 to TRBJ2-5, with 7 positions matching TRBD1. The V gene end was trimmed by 4 bases and the J gene end by 0 bases; junction bases not matched to a gene: 11. The CDR3 totals 17 residues. CDR1 and CDR2 (germline): WNHNN, SYGVQD (reference sequence). CDR3 region: CASSGSYGTENQETQYF. The CDR3 region has the DNA TGCGCCAGCAGTGGCTCCTACGGGACAGAAAACCAAGAGACCCAGTACTTC.

The CDR3 DNA reads as TGTGCCAGCAGCCTACTTGGTGATGTCAATGAAAAACTGTTTTTT. Its translation is CASSLLGDVNEKLFF. J is TRBJ1-4 and V is TRBV7-3; D not resolved. This CDR3 is built from 15 residues. V lost 5 bases and J lost 5, with 15 bases in between. Germline CDR1 reads SGHTA; CDR2 reads FQGTGA. Combining the CDR3 with reference TRBV7-3 and TRBJ1-4 gives the whole variable domain GAGVSQTPSNKVTEKGKYVELRCDPISGHTALYWYRQSLGQGPEFLIYFQGTGAADDSGLPNDRFFAVRPEGSVSTLKIQRTERGDSAVYLCASSLLGDVNEKLFFGSGTQLSVL.

This chain uses TRBV5-4 with TRBJ2-4; 10 bases fit TRBD2. V lost 4 bases, J lost 4 bases, and 11 bases stayed unmatched. The germline CDR1 and CDR2 sequences are SGHNT and YYREEE (reference sequence). The CDR3 extends over 17 amino acids. The CDR3, as DNA: TGTGCCAGCAGCACCAAAACTAGCGGGAAGTATAAAAACATTCAGTACTTC. It is translated as CASSTKTSGKYKNIQYF.

The V call is TRBV4-2, the J call TRBJ2-2; TRBD1 matches 7 bases. Germline CDR1 is LGHNA and CDR2 is YNFKEQ. The CDR3 is made up of 15 amino acids. V dropped 1 base and J dropped 4; count of bases not matched to a gene: 3. CDR3 region: CASSQGTGPTGELFF. CDR3 DNA: TGTGCCAGCAGCCAAGGGACAGGACCCACCGGGGAGCTGTTTTTT.

This clone has only one observation. The J gene is TRBJ2-7, the V gene TRBV4-1; a possible D gene is TRBD2 (6 bases). The CDR3 is made up of 15 amino acids. The ends were cut back, 1 base at V and 3 bases at J, with 13 bases in the middle. Germline assignment: CDR1 MGHRA and CDR2 YSYEKL. The DNA of the CDR3 is TGCGCCAGCAGCCAAGCGAGGGACTTGAACTACGAGCAGTACTTC. It is translated as CASSQARDLNYEQYF.